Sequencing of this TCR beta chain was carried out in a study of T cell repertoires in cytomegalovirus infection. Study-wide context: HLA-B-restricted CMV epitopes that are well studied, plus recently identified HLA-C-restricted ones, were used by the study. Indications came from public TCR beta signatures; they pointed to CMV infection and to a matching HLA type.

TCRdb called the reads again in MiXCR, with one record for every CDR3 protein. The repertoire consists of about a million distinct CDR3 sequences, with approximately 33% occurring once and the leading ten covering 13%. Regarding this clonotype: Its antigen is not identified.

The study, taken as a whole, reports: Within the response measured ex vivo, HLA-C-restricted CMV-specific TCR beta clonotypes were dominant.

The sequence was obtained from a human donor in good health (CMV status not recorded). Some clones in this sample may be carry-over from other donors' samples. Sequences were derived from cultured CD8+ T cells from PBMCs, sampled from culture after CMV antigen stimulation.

This CDR3 reads CSGFIGGNGELFF. The CDR3 DNA sequence: TGCAGCGGGTTTATCGGGGGAAACGGGGAGCTGTTTTTT. The genes are TRBV29-1 and TRBJ2-2; perhaps TRBD2 as D (6 bases). Germline CDR1 SQVTM, CDR2 ANQGSEA. With 7 bases removed from V and 7 bases from J, the gap between germline ends came to 16 bases. CDR3 length: 13 residues.